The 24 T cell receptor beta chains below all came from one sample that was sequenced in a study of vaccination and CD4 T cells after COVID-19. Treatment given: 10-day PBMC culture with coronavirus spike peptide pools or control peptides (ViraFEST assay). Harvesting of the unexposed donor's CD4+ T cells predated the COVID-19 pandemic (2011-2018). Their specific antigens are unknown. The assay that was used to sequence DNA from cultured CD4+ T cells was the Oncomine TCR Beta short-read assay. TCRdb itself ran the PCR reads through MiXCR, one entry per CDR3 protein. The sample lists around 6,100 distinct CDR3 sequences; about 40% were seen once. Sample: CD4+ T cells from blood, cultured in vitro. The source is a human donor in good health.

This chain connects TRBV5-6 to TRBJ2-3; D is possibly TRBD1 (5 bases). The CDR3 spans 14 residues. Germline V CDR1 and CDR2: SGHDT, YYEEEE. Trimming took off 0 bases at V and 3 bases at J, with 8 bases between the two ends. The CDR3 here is CASSLGGHTDTQYF. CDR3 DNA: TGTGCCAGCAGCTTGGGGGGCCATACAGATACGCAGTATTTT.

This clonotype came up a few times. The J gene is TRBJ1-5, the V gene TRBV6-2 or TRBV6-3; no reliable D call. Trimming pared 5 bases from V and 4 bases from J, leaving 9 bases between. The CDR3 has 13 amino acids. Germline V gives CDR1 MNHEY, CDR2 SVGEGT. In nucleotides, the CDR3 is TGTGCCAGCAGTGACTATCGGAATCAGCCCCAGCATTTT. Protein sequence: CASSDYRNQPQHF.

In DNA, the CDR3 is TGTGCCAGCAGCTTAGCTACAGGGGGCAATTCACCCCTCCACTTT. This translates into CASSLATGGNSPLHF. The rearrangement joins TRBV7-7 to TRBJ1-6; 9 bases line up with TRBD1. Unmatched junction bases numbered 1, after V lost 0 bases and J lost 7 bases. The length of the CDR3 is 15 residues. Germline assignment: CDR1 SSHAT and CDR2 FNYEAQ (reference sequence).

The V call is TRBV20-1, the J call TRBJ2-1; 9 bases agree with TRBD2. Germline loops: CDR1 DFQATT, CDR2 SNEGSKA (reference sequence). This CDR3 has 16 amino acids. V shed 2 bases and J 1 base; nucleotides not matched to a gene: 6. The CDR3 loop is CSARTASGGSYNEQFF. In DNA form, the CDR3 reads TGCAGTGCTAGAACGGCGAGCGGGGGGTCCTACAATGAGCAGTTCTTC.

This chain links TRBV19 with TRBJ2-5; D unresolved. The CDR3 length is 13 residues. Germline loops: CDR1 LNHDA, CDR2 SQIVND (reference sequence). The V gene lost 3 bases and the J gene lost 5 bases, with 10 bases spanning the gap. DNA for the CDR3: TGTGCCAGTAGTATGCAGGTAGGGGAGACCCAGTACTTC. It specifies CASSMQVGETQYF.

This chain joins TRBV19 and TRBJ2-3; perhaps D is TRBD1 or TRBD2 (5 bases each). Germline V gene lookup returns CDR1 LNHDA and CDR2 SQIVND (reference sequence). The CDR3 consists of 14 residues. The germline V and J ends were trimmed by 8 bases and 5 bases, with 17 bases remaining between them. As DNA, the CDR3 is TGTGCCAGTTCGAGGGACCCCCAGAGAGATACGCAGTATTTT. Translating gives CASSRDPQRDTQYF.

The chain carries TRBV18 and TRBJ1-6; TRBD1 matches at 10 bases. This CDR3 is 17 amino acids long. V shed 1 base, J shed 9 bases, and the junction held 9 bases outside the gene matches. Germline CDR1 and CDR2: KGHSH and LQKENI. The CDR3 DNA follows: TGTGCCAGCTCACCACTTCCGGGACAGGGGTTTAGTTCACCCCTCCACTTT. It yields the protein CASSPLPGQGFSSPLHF.

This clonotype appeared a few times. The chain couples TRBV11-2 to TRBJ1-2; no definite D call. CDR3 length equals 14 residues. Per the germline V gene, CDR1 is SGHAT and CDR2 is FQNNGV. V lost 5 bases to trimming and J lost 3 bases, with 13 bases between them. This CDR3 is CASSPAQRDYGYTF. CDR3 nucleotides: TGTGCCAGCAGCCCAGCCCAGAGGGACTATGGCTACACCTTC.

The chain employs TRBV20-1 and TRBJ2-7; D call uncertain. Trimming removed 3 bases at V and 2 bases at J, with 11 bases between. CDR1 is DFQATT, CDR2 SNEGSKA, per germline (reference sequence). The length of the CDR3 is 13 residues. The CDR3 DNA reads TGCAGTGCTAGGACCCTCGCGACCTACGAGCAGTACTTC. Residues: CSARTLATYEQYF.

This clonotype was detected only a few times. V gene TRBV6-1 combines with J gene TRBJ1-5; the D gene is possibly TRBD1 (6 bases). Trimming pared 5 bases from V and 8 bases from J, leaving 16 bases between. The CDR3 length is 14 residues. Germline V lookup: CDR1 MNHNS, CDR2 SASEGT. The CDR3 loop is CASSLTGTSEPQHF. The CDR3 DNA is TGTGCCAGCAGTCTTACAGGGACTTCGGAGCCCCAGCATTTT.

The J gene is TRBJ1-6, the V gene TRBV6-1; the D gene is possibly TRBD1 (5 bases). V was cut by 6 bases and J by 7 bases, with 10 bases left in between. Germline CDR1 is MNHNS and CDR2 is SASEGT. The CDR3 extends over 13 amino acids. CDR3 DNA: TGTGCCAGCAGACAGGATAACAATTCACCCCTCCACTTT. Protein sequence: CASRQDNNSPLHF.

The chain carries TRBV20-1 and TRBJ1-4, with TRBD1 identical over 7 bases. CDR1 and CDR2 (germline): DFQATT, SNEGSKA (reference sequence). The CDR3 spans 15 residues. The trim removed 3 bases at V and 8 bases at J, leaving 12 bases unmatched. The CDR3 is CSARETGVSGEKLFF. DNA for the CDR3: TGCAGTGCTAGGGAAACAGGGGTTTCAGGGGAAAAACTGTTTTTT.

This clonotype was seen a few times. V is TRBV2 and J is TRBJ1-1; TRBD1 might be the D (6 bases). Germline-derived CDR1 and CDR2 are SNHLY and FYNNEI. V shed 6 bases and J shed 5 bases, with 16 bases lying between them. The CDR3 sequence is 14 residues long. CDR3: CASREGVTRTEAFF. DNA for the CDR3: TGTGCCAGCAGGGAGGGGGTAACGAGGACTGAAGCTTTCTTT.

The CDR3, as DNA: TGTGCCAGCAGATTAAAAGACGGAGATAACTATGGCTACACCTTC. This codes for CASRLKDGDNYGYTF. V usage is TRBV6-1 and J usage is TRBJ1-2; D ambiguous. Trimming cost V 6 bases and J 1 base, with 15 bases left between them. The CDR3 runs 15 residues. Germline CDR1 is MNHNS and CDR2 is SASEGT.

CDR3 sequence (DNA): TGTGCCATCAGTGACCGTGGACTGCAGGAGACCCAGTACTTC. Protein: CAISDRGLQETQYF. The chain employs TRBV10-3 and TRBJ2-5; D perhaps matches TRBD2 (5 bases). V lost 3 bases to trimming and J lost 5 bases, with 13 bases between them. The CDR3 extends over 14 amino acids. Per germline, CDR1 ENHRY and CDR2 SYGVKD.

The CDR3 DNA sequence: TGTGCCAGCGGCTACGGGCCCTATGGCTACACCTTC. This sequence encodes CASGYGPYGYTF. The chain combines TRBV27 with TRBJ1-2; no firm D call. The CDR3 runs to 12 residues. CDR1 and CDR2 from the germline V gene are MNHEY and SMNVEV (reference sequence). Trimming cost V 8 bases and J 4 bases, with 11 bases left between them.

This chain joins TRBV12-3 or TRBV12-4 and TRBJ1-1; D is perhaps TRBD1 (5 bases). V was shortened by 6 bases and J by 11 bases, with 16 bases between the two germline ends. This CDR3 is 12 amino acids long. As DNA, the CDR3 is TGTGCCAGCAGCCCTCGTACAGGTAGTGCTTTCTTT. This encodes CASSPRTGSAFF.

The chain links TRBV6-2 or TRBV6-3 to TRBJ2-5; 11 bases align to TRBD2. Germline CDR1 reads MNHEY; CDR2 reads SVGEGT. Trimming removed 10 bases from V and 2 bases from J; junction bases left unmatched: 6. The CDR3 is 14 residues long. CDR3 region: CATKTSGEQETQYF. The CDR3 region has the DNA TGTGCCACCAAGACTAGCGGGGAGCAAGAGACCCAGTACTTC.

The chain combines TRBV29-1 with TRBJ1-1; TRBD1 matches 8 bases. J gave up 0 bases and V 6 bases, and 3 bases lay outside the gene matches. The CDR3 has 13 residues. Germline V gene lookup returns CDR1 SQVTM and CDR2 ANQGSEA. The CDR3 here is CSVKQGVNTEAFF. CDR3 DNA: TGCAGCGTAAAACAGGGGGTGAACACTGAAGCTTTCTTT.

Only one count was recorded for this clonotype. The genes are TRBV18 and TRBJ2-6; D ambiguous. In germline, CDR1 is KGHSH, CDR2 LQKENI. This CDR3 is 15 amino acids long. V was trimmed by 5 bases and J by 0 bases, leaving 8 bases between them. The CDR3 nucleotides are TGTGCCAGCTCATCCGAGCTCTCTGGGGCCAACGTCCTGACTTTC. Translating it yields CASSSELSGANVLTF.

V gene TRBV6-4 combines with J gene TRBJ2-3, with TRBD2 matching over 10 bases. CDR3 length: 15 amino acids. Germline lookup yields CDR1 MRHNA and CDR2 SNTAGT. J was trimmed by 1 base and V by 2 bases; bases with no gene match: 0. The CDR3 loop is CASSDGTSGTDTQYF. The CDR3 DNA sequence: TGTGCCAGCAGTGACGGGACTAGCGGCACAGATACGCAGTATTTT.

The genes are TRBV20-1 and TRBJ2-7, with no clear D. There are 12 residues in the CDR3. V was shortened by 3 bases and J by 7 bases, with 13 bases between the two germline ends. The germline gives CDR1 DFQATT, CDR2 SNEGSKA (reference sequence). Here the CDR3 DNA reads TGCAGTGCTAGCGAGCAAGTGAAAGAGCAGTACTTC. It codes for CSASEQVKEQYF.

The CDR3 here is CASSYGRWTDNEQFF. DNA of the CDR3: TGTGCCAGCAGTTACGGCCGATGGACGGACAATGAGCAGTTCTTC. V is TRBV6-5 and J is TRBJ2-1, with D uncertain. The CDR3 has 15 amino acids. The V end lost 2 bases, the J end lost 5 bases, and 13 bases lay between the germline ends. Germline V gene sequence: CDR1 MNHEY, CDR2 SVGAGI.

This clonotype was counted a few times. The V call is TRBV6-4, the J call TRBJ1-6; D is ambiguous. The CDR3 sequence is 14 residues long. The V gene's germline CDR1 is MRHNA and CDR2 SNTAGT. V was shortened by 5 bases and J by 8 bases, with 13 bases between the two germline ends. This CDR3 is CASSSGPGDSPLHF. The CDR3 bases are TGTGCCAGCAGTTCCGGGCCTGGGGATTCACCCCTCCACTTT.